A single TCR beta chain is shown here with its context. The antigen this receptor binds is unknown. It has no much larger one-base neighbor in the sample; base qualities were not kept. TCRbeta CDR3 regions were amplified from genomic DNA by means of the immunoSEQ Assay, a bias-controlled multiplex PCR. As for how the authors treated the data: Within the assay, amplification of reference gene primers was used to estimate how many nucleated cells each sample contained. To quantify the absolute abundance of each unique TCRbeta CDR3 rearrangement, sequence reads were collapsed and filtered. For each sample, productive Simpson clonality was calculated as the square root of Simpson's diversity index across productive rearrangements. Not all clones reach the TCRdb copy of this immuneACCESS table, which keeps in-frame sequences only. Checked studies attribute under half of the gap to unresolved V genes and leave the rest unexplained. The V and J calls and clone size are taken from that table; D and trimming were inferred from the DNA. The sample records 310,000 or so clones, roughly 90% of which are singletons. Around 11% of the sample is held by the ten biggest clonotypes.

The data originate from a study of blood T cell repertoires in COVID-19 (dated by TCRdb to the early 2020s). Notes on the research overall: Samples from collaborators originated in the United States, Italy and Spain and spanned both the acute and convalescent phases of COVID-19. The material from the prospective study consisted of cDNA or gDNA derived from T cells, B-cell-depleted T cells, or PBMCs. Subjects who had been exposed to COVID-19, were actively infected with it, or had recovered from it provided the deeply sampled blood TCRbeta repertoires that made up the dataset. The repertoires were made available in a free public database intended to serve as a resource for research on the immune response to SARS-CoV-2. Samples were obtained from the ongoing ImmuneRACE study (first 160 participants) and from some 1,200 subjects provided by 6 global collaborators. Nearly every sample came with metadata listing a de-identified subject ID, COVID-19 status, age in years and sex. Where HLA class I and class II types were available, the types were taken from metadata supplied by the sample provider, not from assay-based typing.

Findings and caveats that apply to the study as a whole: Clinical and demographic metadata were provided uncurated, with the amount varying by source and participant.

The cysteine opens and the phenylalanine closes a CDR3 of 13 amino acids. Only CDR3 DNA is held: 39 bases, read in frame from base 1. The junction carries 10 bases between V and J, which are trimmed by 7 bases and 0 bases respectively. In the germline V gene, CDR1 corresponds to SQVTM and CDR2 to ANQGSEA. One collaborating source in Seattle enrolled patients during active infection and followed them longitudinally through the course of disease. Each collaborating institution followed its own protocols to collect whole blood in K2EDTA tubes. Collaborator samples were shipped for TCRbeta analysis as frozen whole blood, isolated PBMCs, or DNA extracted from either sample type.

This receptor was obtained from a woman aged 30 to 39 with COVID-19, enrolled during active disease. Sequenced: peripheral blood. The V and J genes are TRBV29-1 and TRBJ1-3, and possibly TRBD1, on 6 matching bases. The CDR3 reads as follows: CSGTGPSGNTIYF. The DNA reads TGCAGCGGCACAGGGCCCTCTGGAAACACCATATATTTT.